This TCR beta chain derives from a study of human T cells and chemical hapten exposure. For the library, individual cDNA molecules each received unique molecular identifiers. TCRdb fed the RACE reads into MiXCR, producing one record per CDR3 protein. The sample has roughly 100,000 distinct CDR3 sequences; 30% to 35% are singletons. This CDR3 spans 14 amino acids. The trim removed 5 bases at V and 9 bases at J, leaving 6 bases unmatched. Time point defined: patch test 3, about 24 weeks after DPC sensitization. Treatment described: therapeutic diphenylcyclopropenone sensitization with weekly scalp DPC. The study's findings and limits: TCRs whose frequency exceeded 1 in 1000 remained the same following DPC sensitization. Relative to control repertoires, expanded TCRs gave rise to significantly more large CDR3 similarity clusters.

About this clonotype itself: Its antigen remains unknown.

This specimen was whole blood, taken in connection with sensitization to the hapten diphenylcyclopropenone (DPC). The TCR sequence derives from a man aged 35 to 55 with alopecia areata. Some clones in this sample may be carry-over from other donors' samples. The chain links TRBV12-3 or TRBV12-4 to TRBJ2-7; 14 nucleotides agree with TRBD2. In DNA form, the CDR3 reads TGTGCCAGCAGTCTAGGACTAGCGGGAGGAGCGCAGTACGTC. Its protein product is CASSLGLAGGAQYV.